The clone carrying this TCR beta chain registers medium-sized by frequency. This sample is part of a study of T cell clusters in autoimmune cytopenias. There are 13 residues in the CDR3. Germline CDR1 and CDR2: SGHKS and YYEKEE (reference sequence). TRB rearrangements were amplified by touch-down multiplex PCR with mixed TRB-A/B primers. TCRdb derives one entry per CDR3 protein from the multiplex PCR reads, leaving out DNA. The table for this sample gives thousands of distinct CDR3 sequences. TRB amplification used around 0.25 ug of peripheral blood genomic DNA. These records were also assigned to another study, of T cell repertoires in aging, cancer and after chemotherapy.

The sequenced sample was peripheral blood. This sequence was found in a human donor in good health. V and J are TRBV5-5 and TRBJ2-3; there is no DNA to check the TCRdb D call of TRBD1. CDR3: CASSFQQGDTQYF.